This paragraph reports one T cell receptor beta chain. Its specificity is unknown. The sample originates from a study of blood T cells in healthy people across ages. Per germline, CDR1 DFQATT and CDR2 SNEGSKA (reference sequence). V was shortened by 1 base and J by 0 bases, with 8 bases between the two germline ends. This CDR3 comprises 14 residues. Study conclusions and caveats: Roughly linear declines in TCR beta diversity per million T cells occurred with age. Any changes in expanded clonotypes were possibly confounded, as donor CMV status remained unknown. With unsorted PBMCs, a conclusive comparison of naive versus antigen-experienced cells was not possible. Higher diversity and more naive CD4+ cells were features of long-lived donors, compared to aged donors.

Using a J-beta primer mix together with a sample-barcoded 5' primer, a second PCR was run for roughly 6 to 12 cycles. TCRdb re-analysed the 5' RACE reads in MiXCR, keeping a single row per CDR3 protein. In the table there are hundreds of thousands of distinct CDR3 sequences, about 43% of which are singletons. The chain carries TRBV20-1 and TRBJ2-3; D not certain. The TCR comes from a man older than 75 in good health. The specimen was blood. The CDR3: CSARGGKSTDTQYF. The CDR3 coding sequence is TGCAGTGCTAGAGGGGGAAAAAGCACAGATACGCAGTATTTT.